This TCR beta chain was recovered during a study of blood T cell repertoires in COVID-19. TCRdb's table, derived via immunoSEQ multiplex PCR, lists solely in-frame clones and lacks some. Of about 230,000 clones detected, roughly 91% appear once; the ten largest clones hold approximately 4.3%. Participants' reported clinical history set cohort assignment. The receptor's source is a young woman with acute COVID-19. The material sequenced was PBMCs or T cells enriched from blood (not recorded which).

CDR3 nucleotide sequence: TGTGCCAGCAGCTACGACAGGGATCAGCCCCAGCATTTT. This encodes CASSYDRDQPQHF. The gene calls are TRBV6-5 and TRBJ1-5; 7 positions agree with TRBD1. The CDR3 has 13 residues. Germline CDR1 and CDR2: MNHEY and SVGAGI. Germline trimming cut 6 bases from V and 5 bases from J; bases unmatched to any gene: 4.